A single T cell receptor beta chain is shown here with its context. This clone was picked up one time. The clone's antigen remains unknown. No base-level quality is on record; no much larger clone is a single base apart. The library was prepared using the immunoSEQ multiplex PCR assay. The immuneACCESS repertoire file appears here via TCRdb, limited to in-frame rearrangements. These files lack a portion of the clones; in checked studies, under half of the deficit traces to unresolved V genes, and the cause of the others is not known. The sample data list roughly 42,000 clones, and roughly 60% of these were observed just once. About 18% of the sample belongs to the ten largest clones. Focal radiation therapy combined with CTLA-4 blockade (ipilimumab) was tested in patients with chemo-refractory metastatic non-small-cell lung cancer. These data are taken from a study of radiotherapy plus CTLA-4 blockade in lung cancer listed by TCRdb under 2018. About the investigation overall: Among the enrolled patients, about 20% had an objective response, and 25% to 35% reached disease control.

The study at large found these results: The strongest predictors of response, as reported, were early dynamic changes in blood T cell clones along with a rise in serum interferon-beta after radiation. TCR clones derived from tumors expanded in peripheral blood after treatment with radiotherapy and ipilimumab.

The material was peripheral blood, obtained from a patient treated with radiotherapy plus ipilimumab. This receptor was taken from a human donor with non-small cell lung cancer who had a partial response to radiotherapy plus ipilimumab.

The DNA sequence is as follows: TGTGCCAGCAGTGAATCCCGGGGGGGTTCTGGAAACACCATATATTTT. Translated, this is CASSESRGGSGNTIYF. The V gene is TRBV25-1 and the J gene is TRBJ1-3; TRBD1 is a possible D gene, resting on 5 matching bases. The germline V gene sets CDR1 to MGHDK and CDR2 to SYGVNS. The CDR3 measures 16 amino acids from cysteine to phenylalanine. The kept DNA is CDR3 alone, 48 bases in frame from the first base. V gives up 1 base and J gives up 1 base, and the segment between their germline ends measures 11 bases.